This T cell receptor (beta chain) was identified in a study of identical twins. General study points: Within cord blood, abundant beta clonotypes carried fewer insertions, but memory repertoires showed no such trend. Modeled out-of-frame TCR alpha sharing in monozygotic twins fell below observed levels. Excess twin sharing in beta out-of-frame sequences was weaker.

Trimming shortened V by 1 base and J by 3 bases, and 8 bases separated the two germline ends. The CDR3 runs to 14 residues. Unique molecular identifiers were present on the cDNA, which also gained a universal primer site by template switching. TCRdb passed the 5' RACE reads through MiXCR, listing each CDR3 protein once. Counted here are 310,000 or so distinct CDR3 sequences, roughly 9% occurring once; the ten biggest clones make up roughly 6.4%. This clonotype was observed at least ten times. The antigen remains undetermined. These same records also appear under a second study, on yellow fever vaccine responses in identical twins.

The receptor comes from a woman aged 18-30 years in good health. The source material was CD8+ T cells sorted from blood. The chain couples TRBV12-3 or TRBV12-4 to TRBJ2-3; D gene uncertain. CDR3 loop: CASSLVGGTDTQYF. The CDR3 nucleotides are TGTGCCAGCAGTTTAGTCGGTGGAACAGATACGCAGTATTTT.